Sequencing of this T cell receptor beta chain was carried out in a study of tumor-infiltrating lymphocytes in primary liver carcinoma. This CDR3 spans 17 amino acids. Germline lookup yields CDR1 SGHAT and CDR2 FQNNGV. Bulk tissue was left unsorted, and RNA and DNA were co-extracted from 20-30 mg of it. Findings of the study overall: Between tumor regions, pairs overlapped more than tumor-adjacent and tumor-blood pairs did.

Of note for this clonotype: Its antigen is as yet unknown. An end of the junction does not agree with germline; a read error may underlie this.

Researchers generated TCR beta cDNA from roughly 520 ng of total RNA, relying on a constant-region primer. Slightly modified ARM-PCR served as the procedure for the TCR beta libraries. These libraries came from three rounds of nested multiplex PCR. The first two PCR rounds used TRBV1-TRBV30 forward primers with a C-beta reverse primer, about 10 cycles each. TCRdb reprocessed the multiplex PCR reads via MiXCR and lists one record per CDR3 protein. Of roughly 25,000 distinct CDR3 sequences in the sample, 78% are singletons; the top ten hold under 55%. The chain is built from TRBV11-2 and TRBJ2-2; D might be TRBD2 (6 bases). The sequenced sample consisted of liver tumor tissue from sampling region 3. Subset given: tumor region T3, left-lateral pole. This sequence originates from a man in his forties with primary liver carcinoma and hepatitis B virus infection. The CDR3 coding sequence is TGTGCCAGCGGCTTAGCATTAGGAGGGGCGAATACGGGGGAGCTGCTTTTT. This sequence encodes CASGLALGGANTGELLF.